These T cell receptor beta chains were read from a single sample in a study of T cell repertoires in cytomegalovirus infection. For these TCRs, the target antigens are not known. TCRdb used MiXCR to reprocess the reads, holding one entry per CDR3 protein. The table has about 770,000 distinct CDR3 sequences, 25% to 30% seen once. The starting material was cultured CD8+ T cells from PBMCs, obtained from culture after CMV antigen stimulation. The receptors were gathered from a human donor in good health (CMV status not recorded). Some clones in this sample may be carry-over from other donors' samples. CDR3s include the opening cysteine and the closing phenylalanine or tryptophan. The order of the fields is V gene, J gene, clone size, D gene, CDR3 DNA, CDR3 protein. D genes are given only for firm matches. Size values are once, few and many counts, or a class for expanded clones, and some rows have none.

>TRBV5-3|TRBJ2-7|few|.
TGTGCCAGCAGCTTTAGAGGCACCTACGAGCAGTACTTC
CASSFRGTYEQYF
>TRBV12-3/TRBV12-4|TRBJ1-1|.|.
TGTGCCAGCAGTTCCGGGACACGGGGTTGGGGTGAAGCTTTCTTT
CASSSGTRGWGEAFF
>TRBV7-6|TRBJ2-4|many|.
TGTGCCAGCAGCTCCAGGGAGGGACACGGAAAAAACATTCAGTACTTC
CASSSREGHGKNIQYF
>TRBV4-1|TRBJ1-3|many|.
TGCGCCAGCAGCCAAGATACGGCAGGGGCAGGTGGAAACACCATATATTTT
CASSQDTAGAGGNTIYF
>TRBV11-3|TRBJ2-1|few|.
TGTGCCAGCAGCCCCTGGGCAGGAACCTTGAGTGAGCAGTTCTTC
CASSPWAGTLSEQFF
>TRBV7-6|TRBJ2-7|many|TRBD1
TGTGCCAGCAGCTCCATGGGACAGAAGTACGAGCAGTACTTC
CASSSMGQKYEQYF
>TRBV25-1|TRBJ2-7|.|.
TGTGCCAGCAGTGAGGATCCCCAGTGGGCGAGCTCCTACGAGCAGTACTTC
CASSEDPQWASSYEQYF
>TRBV12-3/TRBV12-4|TRBJ2-5|many|.
TGTGCCAGCACCAGCGCAGGGGCGGAGACCCAGTACTTC
CASTSAGAETQYF
>TRBV10-3|TRBJ2-1|.|.
TGTGCCATCCAGGGCGGCGAGGGGAGTTCCTACAATGAGCAGTTCTTC
CAIQGGEGSSYNEQFF
>TRBV7-7|TRBJ2-1|.|.
TGTGCTAGCAGCTCGCGGCTCGGGAATGAGCAGTTCTTC
CASSSRLGNEQFF
>TRBV7-9|TRBJ1-5|.|.
TGTGCCAGCAGCTTAGAACACAGGAGAGATCAGCCCCAGCATTTT
CASSLEHRRDQPQHF
>TRBV4-1|TRBJ2-1|.|TRBD1
TGCGCCAGCAGCCAAGCCTGGACAGGTTACAATGAGCAGTTCTTC
CASSQAWTGYNEQFF
>TRBV7-9|TRBJ2-5|many|TRBD2
TGTGCCAGCAGCGCCGGGACTAGCGGGGGTCAAAAAGAGACCCAGTACTTC
CASSAGTSGGQKETQYF
>TRBV27|TRBJ1-4|.|.
TGTGCCAGCAGTACAGGGATATCTAATGAAAAACTGTTTTTT
CASSTGISNEKLFF
>TRBV16|TRBJ1-2|.|.
TGTGCCAGCAGCCAGAGCAGGGGTAACTATGGCTACACCTTC
CASSQSRGNYGYTF
>TRBV2|TRBJ2-5|few|TRBD2
TGTGCCAGCAGTCCCGGGACTAGCGGGGCCAGGAGGGAGACCCAGTACTTC
CASSPGTSGARRETQYF
>TRBV27|TRBJ2-1|.|.
TGTGCCAGCAGTTTGCGGGACTACAGGGCCTACAATGAGCAGTTCTTC
CASSLRDYRAYNEQFF
>TRBV12-3/TRBV12-4|TRBJ1-5|many|.
TGTGCCAGCAGTTTGATCTTGGGTAGCAATCAGCCCCAGCATTTT
CASSLILGSNQPQHF
>TRBV20-1|TRBJ2-5|few|.
TGCAGTGCTAGATACGGGACTTCGAGACAAGAGACCCAGTACTTC
CSARYGTSRQETQYF
>TRBV27|TRBJ1-6|.|.
TGTGCCAGCAGTTCTGGTGGTTCACCCCTCCACTTT
CASSSGGSPLHF
>TRBV2|TRBJ2-1|.|.
TGTGCCAGCGGTGACGGGACAACATACAATGAGCAGTTCTTC
CASGDGTTYNEQFF
>TRBV28|TRBJ1-5|few|.
TGTGCCAGCAGTTCGCCCTTGAGGGGTAGGGTGGATCAGCCCCAGCATTTT
CASSSPLRGRVDQPQHF
>TRBV6-1|TRBJ1-2|.|.
TGTGCCAGCAGTGAACTCGGGGCCTCCCCCGGCTATGGCTACACCTTC
CASSELGASPGYGYTF
>TRBV12-3/TRBV12-4|TRBJ1-1|few|.
TGTGCCAGCAGTTTAAAGGCGGCGAACACTGAAGCTTTCTTT
CASSLKAANTEAFF
>TRBV6-1|TRBJ1-5|.|.
TGTGCCAGCAGTGGGAACACGGAACCTTATCAGCCCCAGCATTTT
CASSGNTEPYQPQHF
>TRBV6-2/TRBV6-3|TRBJ1-1|once|TRBD1
TGTGCCAGCAGGACCAGGGGGCCCTTTCCGGCTTTCTTT
CASRTRGPFPAFF
>TRBV27|TRBJ1-6|few|.
TGTGCCAGCAGTTCCCCGGGACGGGGAGAGAATTCACCCCTCCACTTT
CASSSPGRGENSPLHF
>TRBV5-5|TRBJ1-3|.|TRBD1
TGTGCCAGCAGCATGGACAGGGGCTCTGGAAACACCATATATTTT
CASSMDRGSGNTIYF
>TRBV7-9|TRBJ2-5|.|.
TGTGCCAGCAGCTTACAACGAGGGGATCAAGAGACCCAGTACTTC
CASSLQRGDQETQYF
>TRBV12-3/TRBV12-4|TRBJ1-6|few|.
TGTGCCAGCAGTTCGACTCGAAGTCTACGACATAATTCACCCCTCCACTTT
CASSSTRSLRHNSPLHF